A single sample is the source of the 23 T cell receptor beta chains below, sequenced in a study of blood T cell repertoires in COVID-19. Some clones are missing from TCRdb's copy, which holds only in-frame ones; the method was immunoSEQ multiplex PCR. The sample has some 180,000 clones; around 82% are singletons. Material for sequencing was PBMCs or T cells enriched from blood (not recorded which). These receptors all stem from a woman aged 55-69 years with acute COVID-19.

J is TRBJ2-2 and V is TRBV14, with 10 bases lining up with TRBD1. Trimming cost V 3 bases and J 5 bases; bases outside gene matches: 9. Germline assignment: CDR1 SGHDN and CDR2 FVKESK. The CDR3 extends over 17 amino acids. CDR3 protein: CASSQTWTGGRTGELFF. The CDR3 bases are TGTGCCAGCAGCCAGACCTGGACAGGGGGACGAACCGGGGAGCTGTTTTTT.

V and J are TRBV4-3 and TRBJ1-1; tentatively, D is TRBD1 (5 bases). The CDR3 has 14 residues. Germline CDR1 reads LGHNA; CDR2 reads YSLEER. Trimming stripped 0 bases from V and 4 bases from J, with 9 bases between. CDR3 nucleotides: TGCGCCAGCAGCCAAGATCACAGGACCACTGAAGCTTTCTTT. Translation gives CASSQDHRTTEAFF.

The gene calls are TRBV4-2 and TRBJ1-4; TRBD1 matches 7 bases. The V gene's germline CDR1 is LGHNA and CDR2 YNFKEQ. There are 17 residues in the CDR3. The J segment lost 4 bases and the V segment lost 0 bases, leaving 8 bases of the junction unmatched. Here the CDR3 DNA reads TGTGCCAGCAGCCAAGATAATTGGGCAGGGGGTAATGAAAAACTGTTTTTT. As protein: CASSQDNWAGGNEKLFF.

The gene calls are TRBV5-5 and TRBJ2-5; 10 bases are a match to TRBD1. There are 15 residues in the CDR3. Germline CDR1 and CDR2: SGHKS and YYEKEE (reference sequence). V was pared by 4 bases and J by 5 bases, with 8 bases of the junction left unmatched. The CDR3 spells CASSEPGQGSETQYF. CDR3 DNA: TGTGCCAGCAGCGAACCGGGACAGGGGTCGGAGACCCAGTACTTC.

In DNA form, the CDR3 reads TGTGCCAGCAGCTATAGGGAAAAGCGGGGGGGCTACAATGAGCAGTTCTTC. This codes for CASSYREKRGGYNEQFF. This chain joins TRBV11-3 and TRBJ2-1; 10 nucleotides line up with TRBD2. J gave up 3 bases and V 4 bases, and 9 bases lay outside the gene matches. Germline CDR1 SGHNT, CDR2 YENEEA. CDR3 length: 17 amino acids.

The V and J genes are TRBV7-2 and TRBJ2-7, with a tentative D call TRBD2 (6 bases). CDR1 SGHTA and CDR2 FQGNSA come from the germline V gene. Trimming removed 1 base at V and 4 bases at J, with 14 bases between. The CDR3 sequence is 15 residues long. CDR3 nucleotides: TGTGCCAGCAGCTTAGGAGGCGGGACGTCGTACGAGCAGTACTTC. Amino acids: CASSLGGGTSYEQYF.

The chain couples TRBV11-2 to TRBJ1-1; 10 bases align to TRBD1. The CDR3 length is 16 residues. V gave up 6 bases and J gave up 5 bases; unmatched junction bases: 12. Germline assignment: CDR1 SGHAT and CDR2 FQNNGV. The chain's CDR3 is CASRLGQGGRFTEAFF. Written as DNA, the CDR3 is TGTGCCAGCAGACTAGGACAGGGGGGGCGATTTACTGAAGCTTTCTTT.

The chain is built from TRBV30 and TRBJ1-2; 8 positions agree with TRBD1. J was trimmed by 2 bases and V by 5 bases; bases with no gene match: 7. The CDR3 length is 14 residues. Germline loops: CDR1 GTSNPN, CDR2 SVGIG (reference sequence). The CDR3 reads CAWGTGYSNYGYTF. Written as DNA, the CDR3 is TGTGCCTGGGGGACAGGATATTCAAACTATGGCTACACCTTC.

The chain couples TRBV5-1 to TRBJ2-1, with D perhaps TRBD2 (6 bases). This CDR3 has 15 amino acids. In germline, CDR1 is SGHRS, CDR2 YFSETQ. V was shortened by 5 bases and J by 12 bases, with 24 bases between the two germline ends. The CDR3 DNA reads TGCGCCAGCAGGGGGGATAACGCGGGGTTGGTTACGCAGTTCTTC. This codes for CASRGDNAGLVTQFF.

The chain is built from TRBV18 and TRBJ2-1; 8 bases are a match to TRBD2. There are 14 residues in the CDR3. The ends lost 5 bases at V and 7 bases at J; junction bases unmatched: 7. The germline CDR1 and CDR2 sequences are KGHSH and LQKENI. The CDR3 DNA reads as TGTGCCAGCTCAGCGGGAGGTCTGGGGAATGAGCAGTTCTTC. Translating gives CASSAGGLGNEQFF. Full variable domain (rest looked up from reference TRBV18 and TRBJ2-1): NAGVMQNPRHLVRRRGQEARLRCSPMKGHSHVYWYRQLPEEGLKFMVYLQKENIIDESGMPKERFSAEFPKEGPSILRIQQVVRGDSAAYFCASSAGGLGNEQFFGPGTRLTVL.

This clone was seen just once. J is TRBJ1-1 and V is TRBV7-2, with D unclear. The V gene's germline CDR1 is SGHTA and CDR2 FQGNSA. V was cut by 2 bases and J by 1 base, with 8 bases left in between. This CDR3 contains 14 residues. CDR3 nucleotides: TGTGCCAGCAGCTTAAGTGGCCGGAACACTGAAGCTTTCTTT. Amino acids: CASSLSGRNTEAFF.

The chain is built from TRBV18 and TRBJ2-1; D possibly corresponds to TRBD2 (5 bases). The CDR3 covers 15 residues. CDR1 KGHSH and CDR2 LQKENI come from the germline V gene. With 7 bases removed from V and 8 bases from J, the gap between germline ends came to 21 bases. The CDR3 reads CASYPEGLNSYEQFF. The CDR3 coding sequence is TGTGCCAGCTACCCTGAGGGTTTAAATAGTTATGAGCAGTTCTTC.

To note about this clone: This sample includes further DNA sequences coding for the same CDR3. The chain has TRBV18 and TRBJ1-2, with 8 bases lining up with TRBD1. The CDR3 loop spans 13 amino acids. J was trimmed by 3 bases and V by 3 bases; bases with no gene match: 0. Looked up from germline, CDR1 is KGHSH and CDR2 is LQKENI. The CDR3 spells CASSPGQDYGYTF. The CDR3 DNA reads TGTGCCAGCTCACCGGGACAGGACTATGGCTACACCTTC.

CDR3 amino acids: CASSPDRNSNYGYTF. DNA of the CDR3: TGTGCCAGCTCGCCAGACAGGAACAGTAACTATGGCTACACCTTC. V is TRBV18 and J is TRBJ1-2; TRBD1 is a possible D gene (6 bases). The CDR3 is 15 amino acids. Trimming shortened V by 6 bases and J by 1 base, and 15 bases separated the two germline ends. From germline, CDR1 is KGHSH and CDR2 LQKENI.

This clone appeared a few times. The chain has TRBV11-3 and TRBJ2-1; 12 nucleotides align to TRBD1. J was trimmed by 8 bases and V by 5 bases; bases with no gene match: 7. Germline V gives CDR1 SGHNT, CDR2 YENEEA. The CDR3 consists of 15 residues. The CDR3 sequence is CASSQWGQGADEQFF. The CDR3 bases are TGTGCCAGCAGCCAATGGGGACAGGGGGCCGATGAGCAGTTCTTC.

This chain joins TRBV28 and TRBJ1-4; D may be TRBD1 (5 bases). Per the germline V gene, CDR1 is MDHEN and CDR2 is SYDVKM. CDR3 size: 12 residues. V was clipped by 6 bases and J by 7 bases, with 9 bases between them. The CDR3: CASRGGGEKLFF. The CDR3 DNA is TGTGCCAGCAGGGGGGGAGGTGAAAAACTGTTTTTT.

V is TRBV4-3 and J is TRBJ2-2; D may be TRBD1 (6 bases). The germline V and J ends were trimmed by 2 bases and 5 bases, with 9 bases remaining between them. The V gene's germline CDR1 is LGHNA and CDR2 YSLEER. The CDR3 runs 14 residues. The CDR3 is CASSQKTGTGELFF. CDR3 DNA: TGCGCCAGCAGCCAAAAAACAGGGACCGGGGAGCTGTTTTTT.

The V call is TRBV23-1, the J call TRBJ1-3, with 9 bases aligning to TRBD1. TRBV23-1 is noted as an ORF with a role that remains uncertain. The ends lost 4 bases at V and 0 bases at J; junction bases unmatched: 1. This CDR3 has 15 amino acids. The CDR3 protein is CASSRTGDSGNTIYF. DNA for the CDR3: TGCGCCAGCAGTCGGACAGGGGACTCTGGAAACACCATATATTTT.

Details on this clone: The same CDR3 arises from other DNA sequences in this sample as well. CDR3 residues: CASRLAGGPYEQYF. The CDR3 nucleotides read TGTGCCAGCAGGCTAGCGGGAGGGCCCTACGAGCAGTACTTC. This chain links TRBV5-4 with TRBJ2-7; 12 positions agree with TRBD2. V shed 5 bases, J shed 2 bases, and the junction held 2 bases outside the gene matches. The CDR3 has 14 residues. Looked up from germline, CDR1 is SGHNT and CDR2 is YYREEE (reference sequence).

The V call is TRBV7-8, the J call TRBJ2-7; the match to TRBD2 covers 15 bases. Unmatched junction bases numbered 0, after V lost 1 base and J lost 2 bases. Germline V lookup: CDR1 SGHVS, CDR2 FQNEAQ. This CDR3 contains 16 residues. The CDR3 sequence is CASSLGTSGRAYEQYF. Here the CDR3 DNA reads TGTGCCAGCAGCTTAGGGACTAGCGGGAGGGCCTACGAGCAGTACTTC.

As for this clone: The limits of the CDR3 on the DNA are not certain, so only TCRdb's listed CDR3 is given. The chain joins TRBV6-2 or TRBV6-3 to TRBJ2-3; TRBD2 is the table's D call, not checked against the DNA. Germline CDR1 reads MNHEY; CDR2 reads SVGEGT. The CDR3 is 16 amino acids in total, end residues counted. CDR3 protein: CASSSVPAGGPGTQYF.

This clone was seen only once. The rearrangement uses TRBV5-1 and TRBJ2-3, with TRBD1 matching 8 bases. The CDR3 sequence is 15 residues long. Looked up from germline, CDR1 is SGHRS and CDR2 is YFSETQ. Trimming took 3 bases from V and 4 from J; bases not matched to a gene: 7. The CDR3 region has the DNA TGCGCCAGCAGCTCTTTCGGACAGGGCGCAGATACGCAGTATTTT. Its protein product is CASSSFGQGADTQYF.

The rearrangement links TRBV9 to TRBJ1-1; 9 nucleotides line up with TRBD1. The CDR3 is 16 residues long. The V gene end was trimmed by 4 bases and the J gene end by 1 base; junction bases not matched to a gene: 8. CDR1 is SGDLS and CDR2 is YYNGEE in the germline V gene. CDR3 coding DNA: TGTGCCAGCAGCCCGCTTACAGGGGGCCCGAACACTGAAGCTTTCTTT. This translates into CASSPLTGGPNTEAFF.